One and the same sample provided the 15 T cell receptor beta chains below, sequenced in a study of cytomegalovirus exposure and HLA in healthy donors. This PCR relied on a set of 60 Vbeta primers and 13 Jbeta primers. TCRdb keeps only in-frame clones here, not all; method: immunoSEQ multiplex PCR. The repertoire consists of over 150,000 clones, with 80% occurring once and the leading ten covering roughly 1.2%. Input material: PBMCs. The origin of the receptors is a woman in her forties or fifties in good health and CMV-seronegative.

This clone was picked up a small number of times. This chain links TRBV7-2 with TRBJ2-7; 7 bases are a match to TRBD2. Germline V CDR1 and CDR2: SGHTA, FQGNSA. V lost 6 bases and J lost 4; bases outside the gene matches: 6. The CDR3 sequence is 13 residues long. The CDR3 DNA is TGTGCCAGCAGACGGGGGGAGTTATACGAGCAGTACTTC. Its protein product is CASRRGELYEQYF.

The CDR3 here is CASSSSPSSRAAGANVLTF. CDR3 DNA: TGTGCCAGCAGCTCTAGCCCCTCCTCCCGGGCCGCCGGGGCCAACGTCCTGACTTTC. The chain carries TRBV9 and TRBJ2-6; D might be TRBD2 (5 bases). V was pared by 4 bases and J by 4 bases, with 24 bases between. Germline V gene data show CDR1 as SGDLS and CDR2 as YYNGEE. CDR3 length equals 19 residues.

This clone was counted a single time. The V and J genes are TRBV5-1 and TRBJ2-1, with a weak D call TRBD1 (6 bases). V lost 5 bases to trimming and J lost 3 bases, with 12 bases between them. Per the germline V gene, CDR1 is SGHRS and CDR2 is YFSETQ. This CDR3 spans 14 amino acids. CDR3 region: CASSRTEVYNEQFF. The DNA of the CDR3 is TGCGCCAGCAGTAGGACAGAGGTCTACAATGAGCAGTTCTTC.

Turning to this clone: Other DNA sequences from this sample encode an identical CDR3 as well. The gene calls are TRBV11-2 and TRBJ2-1, with D hard to call. The ends were cut back, 3 bases at V and 3 bases at J, with 3 bases in the middle. The CDR3 is made up of 12 amino acids. Germline assignment: CDR1 SGHAT and CDR2 FQNNGV. CDR3 amino acids: CASSFSYNEQFF. In DNA, the CDR3 is TGTGCCAGCAGCTTTAGCTACAATGAGCAGTTCTTC.

The J gene is TRBJ2-3, the V gene TRBV27; 8 bases fit TRBD1. Germline assignment: CDR1 MNHEY and CDR2 SMNVEV (reference sequence). The CDR3 extends over 15 amino acids. Trimming cost V 6 bases and J 3 bases; bases outside gene matches: 8. CDR3: CASSRTGKGTDTQYF. Here the CDR3 DNA reads TGTGCCAGCAGCCGGACAGGGAAGGGGACAGATACGCAGTATTTT.

The gene calls are TRBV19 and TRBJ1-1, with no clear D. The CDR3 runs 12 residues. Germline CDR1 reads LNHDA; CDR2 reads SQIVND (reference sequence). V lost 3 bases to trimming and J lost 10 bases, with 12 bases between them. The CDR3 spells CASSIRGNTAFF. CDR3 nucleotides: TGTGCCAGTAGTATCCGGGGTAACACAGCTTTCTTT.

The CDR3 loop reads CASSVGQGNQPQHF. The DNA of the CDR3 is TGTGCCAGCAGCGTAGGGCAGGGTAATCAGCCCCAGCATTTT. V and J are TRBV9 and TRBJ1-5, with D maybe TRBD1 (5 bases). V lost 0 bases and J 4 bases, leaving 8 bases between the germline ends. Looked up from germline, CDR1 is SGDLS and CDR2 is YYNGEE. The CDR3 has 14 residues. Full variable domain (missing parts from reference TRBV9 and TRBJ1-5): DSGVTQTPKHLITATGQRVTLRCSPRSGDLSVYWYQQSLDQGLQFLIQYYNGEERAKGNILERFSAQQFPDLHSELNLSSLELGDSALYFCASSVGQGNQPQHFGDGTRLSIL.

The chain couples TRBV5-4 to TRBJ2-2; 8 positions match TRBD1. This CDR3 is built from 15 residues. V trimming: 8 bases; J trimming: 5 bases; junction bases outside the gene matches: 11. Germline assignment: CDR1 SGHNT and CDR2 YYREEE (reference sequence). The DNA for the CDR3 is TGTGCCAGTACCACGGACAGGGAGAGGACCGGGGAGCTGTTTTTT. Protein: CASTTDRERTGELFF.

This chain joins TRBV28 and TRBJ2-7; 7 bases match TRBD1. The germline V gene has CDR1 MDHEN and CDR2 SYDVKM. The CDR3 has 13 amino acids. Trimming at V came to 6 bases and at J to 6 bases, leaving 8 bases not matched to a gene. The CDR3 spells CASRTQTGTEQYF. DNA for the CDR3: TGTGCCAGCAGGACACAGACAGGGACCGAGCAGTACTTC.

The chain carries TRBV18 and TRBJ2-5; 8 positions match TRBD1. The CDR3 runs to 16 residues. Germline assignment: CDR1 KGHSH and CDR2 LQKENI. V lost 3 bases and J lost 2; bases outside the gene matches: 8. DNA for the CDR3: TGTGCCAGCTCACCGTCAGGGGGCCGTCCTCAAGAGACCCAGTACTTC. Protein product: CASSPSGGRPQETQYF.

The chain combines TRBV18 with TRBJ1-2, with D possibly being TRBD1 (6 bases). The CDR3 totals 15 residues. Trimming removed 2 bases at V and 4 bases at J, with 14 bases between. Germline CDR1 KGHSH, CDR2 LQKENI. CDR3 DNA: TGTGCCAGCTCACCATCCCAGGGGAGAGGCTATGGCTACACCTTC. The encoded protein is CASSPSQGRGYGYTF.

The J gene is TRBJ2-5, the V gene TRBV5-1, with TRBD1 as a possible D gene (6 bases). The last part of the DNA fits TRBJ2-7 better; the J call may be wrong. Germline values: CDR1 SGHRS, CDR2 YFSETQ. CDR3 length: 15 amino acids. CDR3 protein: CASSSGQPLLHEQYF. The DNA for the CDR3 is TGCGCCAGCAGCTCAGGACAGCCCCTATTACACGAGCAGTACTTC.

This chain links TRBV9 with TRBJ1-4, with 11 bases matching TRBD1. The CDR3 length is 15 residues. Germline loops: CDR1 SGDLS, CDR2 YYNGEE. Trimming took 3 bases from V and 8 from J; bases not matched to a gene: 6. CDR3 region: CASSAWTGGEEKLFF. Here the CDR3 DNA reads TGTGCCAGCAGCGCCTGGACAGGGGGCGAAGAAAAACTGTTTTTT. Full variable domain (remainder filled in from reference TRBV9 and TRBJ1-4): DSGVTQTPKHLITATGQRVTLRCSPRSGDLSVYWYQQSLDQGLQFLIQYYNGEERAKGNILERFSAQQFPDLHSELNLSSLELGDSALYFCASSAWTGGEEKLFFGSGTQLSVL.

The gene calls are TRBV4-3 and TRBJ2-2; 9 bases line up with TRBD1. Germline CDR1 and CDR2: LGHNA and YSLEER. Trimming removed 6 bases from V and 2 bases from J; junction bases left unmatched: 7. The CDR3 consists of 16 residues. The CDR3 DNA follows: TGCGCCAGCAGTGAACAGGGGGCGCGAAACACCGGGGAGCTGTTTTTT. The encoded protein is CASSEQGARNTGELFF.

V gene TRBV9 combines with J gene TRBJ2-7; D is ambiguous. This CDR3 region has 13 residues. Trimming removed 2 bases from V and 6 bases from J, with 12 bases in between. Germline-derived CDR1 and CDR2 are SGDLS and YYNGEE. The CDR3 DNA reads as TGTGCCAGCAGCGTGAGTGGTACTGCCGAGCAGTACTTC. This encodes CASSVSGTAEQYF.